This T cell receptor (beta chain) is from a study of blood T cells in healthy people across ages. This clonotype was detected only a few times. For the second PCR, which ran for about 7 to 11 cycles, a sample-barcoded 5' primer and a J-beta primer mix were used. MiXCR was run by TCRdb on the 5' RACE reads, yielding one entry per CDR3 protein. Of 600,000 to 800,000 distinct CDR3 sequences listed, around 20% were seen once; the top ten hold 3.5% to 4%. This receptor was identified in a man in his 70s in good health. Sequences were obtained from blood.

CDR3 nucleotide sequence: TGTGCCAGCTCACCGGGACAGGACTTCCAAGAGACCCAGTACTTC. Translating it yields CASSPGQDFQETQYF. The rearrangement uses TRBV18 and TRBJ2-5, with 8 bases that match TRBD1. CDR1 and CDR2 from the germline V gene are KGHSH and LQKENI. V shed 3 bases and J 1 base; nucleotides not matched to a gene: 4. CDR3 length: 15 amino acids.